This T cell receptor (beta chain) comes out of a study of T cell repertoires in cytomegalovirus infection. Across the study: An indication of both CMV infection and matching HLA type came from public TCR beta signatures.

CDR1 and CDR2 from the germline V gene are SQVTM and ANQGSEA. V gave up 0 bases and J gave up 6 bases; unmatched junction bases: 7. The CDR3 length is 15 residues. Points from the study as a whole: Carriage of CMV together with the relevant HLA was identifiable through cumulative public TCR beta family frequency. HLA-C-restricted CMV-specific TCR beta clonotypes prevailed in the ex vivo response.

Each CDR3 protein is one row after TCRdb ran MiXCR on the reads. This table holds more than 350,000 distinct CDR3 sequences, 30% to 40% found once. This clonotype showed up just a few times. Its antigen is undetermined. The genes are TRBV29-1 and TRBJ2-1, with 8 bases lining up with TRBD2. The source material was PBMCs. The receptor's source is a human donor in good health (CMV status not recorded). Some clones in this sample may be carry-over from other donors' samples. CDR3 coding DNA: TGCAGCGTTGAAGATTTCCGGGGGGGCGTCAATGAGCAGTTCTTC. Protein sequence: CSVEDFRGGVNEQFF.